One and the same sample provided the 4 T cell receptor beta chains below, sequenced in a study of blood T cell repertoires in COVID-19. Clones were read by immunoSEQ multiplex PCR, and TCRdb kept only the in-frame ones, dropping some. The sample has under 300,000 clones, 91% seen once. Sequences were obtained from PBMCs or T cells enriched from blood (not recorded which). These TCRs come from a human donor in a cohort exposed to, infected with or recovered from COVID-19 (not recorded which). The donor label of this sample is uncertain.

The chain links TRBV18 to TRBJ1-1; 7 nucleotides line up with TRBD1. Germline CDR1 reads KGHSH; CDR2 reads LQKENI. This CDR3 contains 14 residues. The V and J ends lost 4 bases and 0 bases, in that order; junction bases with no gene match: 2. CDR3: CASSQTGVNTEAFF. In DNA form, the CDR3 reads TGTGCCAGCTCACAAACAGGGGTGAACACTGAAGCTTTCTTT.

A single count supports this clone. The chain combines TRBV9 with TRBJ2-5, with 10 bases fitting TRBD1. The CDR3 length is 16 residues. Germline CDR1 and CDR2: SGDLS and YYNGEE. Losses at the gene ends were 0 bases for V and 2 bases for J; bases not matched to a gene: 4. The CDR3 region has the DNA TGTGCCAGCAGCGTAGAGGGACAGGGGTCACAAGAGACCCAGTACTTC. Protein: CASSVEGQGSQETQYF.

The rearrangement joins TRBV5-1 to TRBJ2-7; 10 bases fit TRBD1. CDR1 is SGHRS, CDR2 YFSETQ, per germline. Unmatched junction bases numbered 11, after V lost 4 bases and J lost 4 bases. The CDR3 is made up of 16 amino acids. This CDR3 is CASSNGQGVSIYEQYF. In nucleotides, the CDR3 is TGCGCCAGCAGCAATGGACAGGGGGTTAGCATTTACGAGCAGTACTTC.

The rearrangement links TRBV7-2 to TRBJ2-2; no clear D gene. Trimming pared 5 bases from V and 0 bases from J, leaving 7 bases between. Germline assignment: CDR1 SGHTA and CDR2 FQGNSA. The CDR3 totals 14 residues. The CDR3 here is CASSPTPNTGELFF. The CDR3 nucleotides read TGTGCCAGCAGCCCCACACCGAACACCGGGGAGCTGTTTTTT.